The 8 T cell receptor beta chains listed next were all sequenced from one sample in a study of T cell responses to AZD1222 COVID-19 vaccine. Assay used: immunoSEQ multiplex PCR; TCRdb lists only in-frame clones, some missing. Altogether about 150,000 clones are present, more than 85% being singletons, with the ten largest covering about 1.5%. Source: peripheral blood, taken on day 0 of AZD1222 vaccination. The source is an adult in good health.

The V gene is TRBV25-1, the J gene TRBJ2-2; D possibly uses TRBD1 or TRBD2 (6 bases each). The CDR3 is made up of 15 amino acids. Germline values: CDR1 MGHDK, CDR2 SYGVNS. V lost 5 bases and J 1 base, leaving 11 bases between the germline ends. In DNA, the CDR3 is TGTGCCAGCAGTCCCGGGGGCTTGAACACCGGGGAGCTGTTTTTT. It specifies CASSPGGLNTGELFF.

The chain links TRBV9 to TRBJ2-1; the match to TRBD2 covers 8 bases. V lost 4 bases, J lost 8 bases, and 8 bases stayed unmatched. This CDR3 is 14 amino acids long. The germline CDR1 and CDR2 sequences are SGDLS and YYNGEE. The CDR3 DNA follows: TGTGCCAGCAGCAAACGGACTAGCAACGATGAGCAGTTCTTC. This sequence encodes CASSKRTSNDEQFF. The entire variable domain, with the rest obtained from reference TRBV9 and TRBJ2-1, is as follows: DSGVTQTPKHLITATGQRVTLRCSPRSGDLSVYWYQQSLDQGLQFLIQYYNGEERAKGNILERFSAQQFPDLHSELNLSSLELGDSALYFCASSKRTSNDEQFFGPGTRLTVL.

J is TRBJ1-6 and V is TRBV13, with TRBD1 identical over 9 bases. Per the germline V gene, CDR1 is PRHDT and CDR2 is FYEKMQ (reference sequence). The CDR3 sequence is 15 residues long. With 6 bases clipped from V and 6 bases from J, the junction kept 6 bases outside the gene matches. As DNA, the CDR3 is TGTGCCAGCAGGGAGCCGGGACAGGGTAATTCACCCCTCCACTTT. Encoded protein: CASREPGQGNSPLHF.

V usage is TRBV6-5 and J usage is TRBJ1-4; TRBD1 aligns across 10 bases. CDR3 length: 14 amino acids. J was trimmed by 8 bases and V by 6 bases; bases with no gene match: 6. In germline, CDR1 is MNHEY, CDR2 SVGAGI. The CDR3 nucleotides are TGTGCCAGCAGAAGGACAGGGGGGAAGGAAAAACTGTTTTTT. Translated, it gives CASRRTGGKEKLFF.

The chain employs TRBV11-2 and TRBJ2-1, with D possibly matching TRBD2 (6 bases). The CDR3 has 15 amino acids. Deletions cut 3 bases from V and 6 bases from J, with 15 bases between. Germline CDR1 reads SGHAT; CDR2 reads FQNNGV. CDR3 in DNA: TGTGCCAGCAGCTTTCTCCCGACTAGAAGCAATGAGCAGTTCTTC. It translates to CASSFLPTRSNEQFF.

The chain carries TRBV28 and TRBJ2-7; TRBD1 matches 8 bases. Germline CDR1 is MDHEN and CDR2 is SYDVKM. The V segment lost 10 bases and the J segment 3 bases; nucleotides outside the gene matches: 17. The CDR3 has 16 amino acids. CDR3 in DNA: TGTGCCACCAACTACCAGGGGGACAGGACAGGCTACGAGCAGTACTTC. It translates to CATNYQGDRTGYEQYF.

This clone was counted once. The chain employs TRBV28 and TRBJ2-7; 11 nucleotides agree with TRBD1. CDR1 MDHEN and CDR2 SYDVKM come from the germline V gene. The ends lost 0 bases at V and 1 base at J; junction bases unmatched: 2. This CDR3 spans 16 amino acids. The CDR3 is CASSLWGTGGSYEQYF. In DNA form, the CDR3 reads TGTGCCAGCAGTTTATGGGGGACAGGGGGGTCCTACGAGCAGTACTTC.

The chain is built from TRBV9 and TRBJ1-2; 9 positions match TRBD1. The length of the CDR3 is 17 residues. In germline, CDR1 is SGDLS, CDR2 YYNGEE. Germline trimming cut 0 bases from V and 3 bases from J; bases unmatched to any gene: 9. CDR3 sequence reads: CASSVGVLQGADYGYTF. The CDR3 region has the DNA TGTGCCAGCAGCGTAGGAGTACTACAGGGGGCAGACTATGGCTACACCTTC. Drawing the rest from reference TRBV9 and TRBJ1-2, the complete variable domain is DSGVTQTPKHLITATGQRVTLRCSPRSGDLSVYWYQQSLDQGLQFLIQYYNGEERAKGNILERFSAQQFPDLHSELNLSSLELGDSALYFCASSVGVLQGADYGYTFGSGTRLTVV.